The T cell receptor (beta chain) under discussion was sequenced for a study of blood T cell repertoires in COVID-19. Trimming pared 0 bases from V and 4 bases from J, leaving 7 bases between. Per germline, CDR1 ENHRY and CDR2 SYGVKD. The CDR3 has 14 residues. In the source study's methods: By means of reference gene primer amplification, nucleated cell counts were estimated. Clones were read by immunoSEQ multiplex PCR, and TCRdb kept only the in-frame ones, dropping some. V, J and clone size derive from that table, while D and trimming were established from the DNA sequence. This sample carries about 120,000 clones, 80% of them seen once, and the ten largest clones take 16%.

The receptor comes from a man aged 60 to 69 with active or convalescent COVID-19. The V and J genes are TRBV10-3 and TRBJ1-5; D not resolved. Sequencing used peripheral blood. This CDR3 reads CAISESASNQPQHF. Here the CDR3 DNA reads TGTGCCATCAGTGAGTCCGCGTCGAATCAGCCCCAGCATTTT.